The entry below describes one T cell receptor beta chain. Produced via immunoSEQ multiplex PCR; TCRdb's table is partial and in-frame only. Among 26,000 or so clones listed, around 87% were seen once. This sample is part of a study of blood T cell repertoires in COVID-19. Study-wide context: Nucleic acid was either cDNA or gDNA, and it came from T cells, B-cell-depleted T cells, or PBMCs.

V shed 4 bases and J shed 0 bases, with 22 bases lying between them. Germline loops: CDR1 SGHRS, CDR2 YFSETQ. This CDR3 region has 18 residues. The receptor was isolated from a man aged 55 to 70 with active COVID-19. This chain links TRBV5-1 with TRBJ1-1; the D gene is possibly TRBD1 (6 bases). The sample consisted of peripheral blood. CDR3 in DNA: TGCGCCAGCAGCCCGACCCTAGGACAGATACTGTTGAACACTGAAGCTTTCTTT. Its protein is CASSPTLGQILLNTEAFF.